This TCR beta chain is drawn from a study of regulatory T cells (dated by TCRdb to between 2018 and 2020). Background for the entire study: The study compared T-cell receptor beta repertoires of sorted regulatory, conventional CD4+ and CD8+ T cells in CD3G-deficient patients with those in healthy controls.

Evidence of autoimmunity was found in all CD3G-deficient patients, and more severe autoimmunity was observed in two of the patients. Patients were tested at ages ranging from 2 to 39 years, and reduced naive and increased memory CD4+ and CD8+ T-cell proportions were found in the patients. CD4+ cells were FACS-sorted into CD25-high CD127-low regulatory T cells and CD25-low CD127-high conventional CD4+ T cells. More than five individuals with CD3G deficiency made up the patient group. An international network of physicians across the United States, Europe and Asia provided the patient samples and clinical data. Ficoll density separation was used to isolate peripheral blood mononuclear cells. V has 5 bases trimmed and J has 4 bases trimmed; junction bases matching no gene number 6. Measured from the cysteine to the phenylalanine, the CDR3 is 14 residues long. Just CDR3 DNA is preserved here, 42 bases in frame from base 1. The germline V gene gives CDR1 as MDHEN and CDR2 as SYDVKM.

Regarding this clone: Which antigen it targets is not known. The record has no base qualities; no much larger clone is one base away.

Summary of the overall study and its limitations: Restricted unique TRB V-J pairs and skewed V and J gene usage were observed in patient repertoires, most markedly in regulatory T cells. Hydrophobic residues at CDR3 positions 6 and 7 were enriched in conventional CD4+ T cells from CD3G-deficient patients, which suggests more self-reactive specificities.

The multiplex PCR relied on 52 forward TRBV primers and 13 reverse TRBJ primers, and amplification bias was corrected through assay-based and computational methods. Rearranged TRB loci were amplified from genomic DNA by multiplex PCR within the immunoSEQ assay. Sequencing of the TRB amplicons was done on an Illumina HiSeq platform. Per the source publication's procedure: Custom algorithms error-filtered the raw sequences and aligned the raw sequences to reference gene sequences, after which the immunoSEQ online tools were used for analysis. The frequencies of productive and nonproductive TRB rearrangements were evaluated among unique sequences as well as among total sequences. Assessment of potential self-reactivity relied on the hydrophobicity of positions 6 and 7 in the TRB CDR3, along with their amino acid composition. Groups were compared by t tests, Mann-Whitney tests or two-way ANOVA performed in Prism software. TCRdb mirrors the immuneACCESS table, restricted to in-frame sequences. Some clones are absent from its copies; in checked studies, under half trace to an unresolved V gene, and the reason for the others is unknown. V and J calls and clone size are given by that table; D and trimming were obtained from the DNA. This sample lists around 17,000 clones; 84% were detected once. Around 8% of the sample goes to the ten largest clones.

The chain joins TRBV28 to TRBJ1-1; 8 central nucleotides agree with TRBD1. This receptor was taken from a person between 30 and 45 years old with CD3G deficiency. Sequenced: conventional CD4+ T cells sorted from blood. The DNA reads as follows: TGTGCCAGCAGTGGGCAGGGGGCCGGCACTGAAGCTTTCTTT. Translated, it gives CASSGQGAGTEAFF. Where the CDR3 stops, the reference TRBV28 and TRBJ1-1 genes take over; the full variable domain is DVKVTQSSRYLVKRTGEKVFLECVQDMDHENMFWYRQDPGLGLRLIYFSYDVKMKEKGDIPEGYSVSREKKERFSLILESASTNQTSMYLCASSGQGAGTEAFFGQGTRLTVV.